This note documents a single T cell receptor beta chain sequence. This entry belongs to a study of blood T cell repertoires in COVID-19. Study-level information: The United States, Italy and Spain provided the acute and convalescent COVID-19 samples. The analysed material was cDNA or gDNA that came from T cells, B-cell-depleted T cells, or PBMCs.

Trimming removed 7 bases from V and 2 bases from J; junction bases left unmatched: 7. The CDR3 spans 15 residues. The V gene's germline CDR1 is LGHNT and CDR2 FRNRAP. How the authors handled the data: The authors estimated nucleated cell counts from reference gene primer amplification. TCRdb's copy holds only in-frame clones and misses some; the assay was immunoSEQ multiplex PCR. V and J calls and clone size come straight from that table; D and trimming were deduced from the DNA. This table has 23,000 or so clones, 89% appearing once. The TCR was taken from a man in his 70s with acute or convalescent COVID-19. The sequenced sample was peripheral blood. The gene calls are TRBV12-5 and TRBJ2-5; 10 bases fit TRBD1. CDR3 in DNA: TGTGCTAGTGCCCTCGGGACAGGGGTTCAAGAGACCCAGTACTTC. Protein: CASALGTGVQETQYF.